The T cell receptor beta chain under discussion was sequenced for a study of blood T cell repertoires in COVID-19. TCRdb keeps only in-frame clones here, not all; method: immunoSEQ multiplex PCR. The table lists 150,000 or so clones, about 80% of them singletons. This CDR3 contains 16 residues. The ends were cut back, 3 bases at V and 2 bases at J, with 14 bases in the middle. Germline V gives CDR1 LGHDT, CDR2 YNNKEL (reference sequence). This TCR derives from a woman over 75 with acute or convalescent COVID-19. J is TRBJ1-3 and V is TRBV3-1 (or the pseudogene TRBV3-2); no firm D call. Input material: peripheral blood. The CDR3 nucleotides read TGTGCCAGCAGCCACCTCGACATGCACCCTGGAAACACCATATATTTT. Translation gives CASSHLDMHPGNTIYF.